What follows describes a single T cell receptor beta chain. The data derive from a study of cytomegalovirus exposure and HLA in healthy donors. Primers: 60 Vbeta forward and 13 Jbeta reverse. Assay used: immunoSEQ multiplex PCR; TCRdb lists only in-frame clones, some missing. The sample lists approximately 50,000 clones, around 81% seen once, with roughly 2.5% in the top ten. Germline V gene lookup returns CDR1 SGDLS and CDR2 YYNGEE. The length of the CDR3 is 14 residues. V was shortened by 0 bases and J by 2 bases, with 9 bases between the two germline ends. The genes are TRBV9 and TRBJ2-7; D gene unclear. The receptor was derived from a boy between 10 and 17 years old in good health and CMV-seropositive. The sample was PBMCs. CDR3 coding DNA: TGTGCCAGCAGCGTAGGGGCGTTGGCCTACGAGCAGTACTTC. Translation: CASSVGALAYEQYF. The full variable domain, its missing parts supplied by reference TRBV9 and TRBJ2-7, is DSGVTQTPKHLITATGQRVTLRCSPRSGDLSVYWYQQSLDQGLQFLIQYYNGEERAKGNILERFSAQQFPDLHSELNLSSLELGDSALYFCASSVGALAYEQYFGPGTRLTVT.